This T cell receptor (beta chain) was sequenced for a study of blood T cell repertoires in COVID-19. Overall study: Researchers got acute and convalescent COVID-19 samples from the United States, Italy and Spain.

One Seattle source followed patients from active infection through their disease course. In the source study's methods: The authors estimated nucleated cell counts from reference gene primer amplification. Assay: immunoSEQ multiplex PCR; the TCRdb copy retains only in-frame clones and omits some. That table furnishes V, J and clone size, whereas the DNA furnished D and trimming. There are around 260,000 clones in the sample; approximately 86% occur only once, and roughly 5% lies in the top ten. The CDR3 is made up of 13 amino acids. From germline, CDR1 is MGHRA and CDR2 YSYEKL. V lost 0 bases to trimming and J lost 7 bases, with 9 bases between them.

The genes are TRBV4-1 and TRBJ2-5; D uncertain. The TCR sequence derives from a woman aged 60-70 years with COVID-19, enrolled during active disease. The sample consisted of peripheral blood. The DNA for the CDR3 is TGCGCCAGCAGCCAAGAGTCGGGTAGGACCCAGTACTTC. This sequence encodes CASSQESGRTQYF.